What follows are 23 T cell receptor beta chains derived from one specimen sequenced in a study of blood T cell repertoires in COVID-19. The table came from immunoSEQ multiplex PCR; TCRdb's copy has only in-frame clones and leaves some out. The sample gives about 370,000 clones, roughly 90% of which show up once; approximately 3% is in the top ten. The source material was peripheral blood. The source of these receptors is a woman between 25 and 40 years old with COVID-19, enrolled during active disease.

The chain is built from TRBV14 and TRBJ1-6, with D possibly matching TRBD1 (5 bases). V lost 4 bases to trimming and J lost 4 bases, with 17 bases between them. The CDR3 totals 17 residues. CDR1 is SGHDN and CDR2 is FVKESK in the germline V gene. The CDR3 protein is CASSRLSATDYNSPLHF. The CDR3 nucleotides read TGTGCCAGCAGCCGCCTATCCGCGACAGATTATAATTCACCCCTCCACTTT.

The chain combines TRBV7-9 with TRBJ2-5; D call uncertain. This CDR3 is built from 13 residues. V was shortened by 5 bases and J by 4 bases, with 11 bases between the two germline ends. Germline assignment: CDR1 SEHNR and CDR2 FQNEAQ (reference sequence). The DNA of the CDR3 is TGTGCCAGCAGCAACGGTTTCCTAGAGACCCAGTACTTC. This encodes CASSNGFLETQYF. The full variable domain, rest sourced from reference TRBV7-9 and TRBJ2-5, is DTGVSQNPRHKITKRGQNVTFRCDPISEHNRLYWYRQTLGQGPEFLTYFQNEAQLEKSRLLSDRFSAERPKGSFSTLEIQRTEQGDSAMYLCASSNGFLETQYFGPGTRLLVL.

The CDR3 is CASSARGTGNTIYF. The DNA for the CDR3 is TGTGCCAGCAGCGCGAGGGGGACTGGAAACACCATATATTTT. The rearrangement joins TRBV5-6 to TRBJ1-3, with D maybe TRBD1 (6 bases). Germline V gene lookup returns CDR1 SGHDT and CDR2 YYEEEE. CDR3 size: 14 residues. Trimming removed 4 bases at V and 2 bases at J, with 10 bases between.

In its sample, this clone was seen once. The V call is TRBV11-3, the J call TRBJ1-4; no definite D call. The CDR3 runs to 17 residues. V was cut by 1 base and J by 1 base, with 13 bases left in between. Per germline, CDR1 SGHNT and CDR2 YENEEA. CDR3 DNA: TGTGCCAGCAGCTTAGGAGGTGGGAGGCTAACTAATGAAAAACTGTTTTTT. This gives the protein CASSLGGGRLTNEKLFF.

This chain links TRBV29-1 with TRBJ1-1, with a tentative D call TRBD1 (5 bases). The CDR3 has 12 residues. Trimming removed 3 bases at V and 6 bases at J, with 11 bases between. The germline CDR1 and CDR2 sequences are SQVTM and ANQGSEA. CDR3 nucleotide sequence: TGCAGCGTTGACCCGGGGGGAGCTGAAGCTTTCTTT. As protein: CSVDPGGAEAFF.

In this sample, this clone turned up a few times. The V call is TRBV7-8, the J call TRBJ1-6; possibly TRBD1 for D (6 bases). The CDR3 runs 15 residues. Per the germline V gene, CDR1 is SGHVS and CDR2 is FQNEAQ. V lost 5 bases to trimming and J lost 8 bases, with 16 bases between them. The CDR3 region has the DNA TGTGCCAGCAGCCTGCAACAGGGAATCGATTCACCCCTCCACTTT. Protein: CASSLQQGIDSPLHF. Full variable domain (missing parts from reference TRBV7-8 and TRBJ1-6): GAGVSQSPRYKVAKRGQDVALRCDPISGHVSLFWYQQALGQGPEFLTYFQNEAQLDKSGLPSDRFFAERPEGSVSTLKIQRTQQEDSAVYLCASSLQQGIDSPLHFGNGTRLTVT.

The J gene is TRBJ2-7, the V gene TRBV5-5; weak D call: TRBD1 (5 bases). Per germline, CDR1 SGHKS and CDR2 YYEKEE (reference sequence). Trimming took 4 bases from V and 3 from J, leaving 17 bases between them. The CDR3 loop spans 15 amino acids. Here the CDR3 reads CASSPGRTQGYEQYF. DNA for the CDR3: TGTGCCAGCAGCCCTGGAAGAACCCAGGGCTACGAGCAGTACTTC.

The chain joins TRBV7-2 to TRBJ2-1; the D gene is possibly TRBD2 (5 bases). This CDR3 has 14 amino acids. The V end was cut by 10 bases, the J end by 5 bases, with 18 bases between. Germline V gene lookup returns CDR1 SGHTA and CDR2 FQGNSA. The CDR3 DNA reads TGTGCCACCGCGCCGGGGTATAGGCACAATGAGCAGTTCTTC. It yields the protein CATAPGYRHNEQFF.

The V and J genes are TRBV21-1 and TRBJ2-5; the table assigns TRBD1, which was not confirmed against the DNA. TRBV21-1 is assigned pseudogene status. This CDR3 spans 17 amino acids. In DNA form, the CDR3 reads TGTACCCCGAGTGGCCCGCTAGTGACAGGGGGCGAGGAGACCCAGTACTTC. Protein sequence: CTPSGPLVTGGEETQYF.

This chain uses TRBV7-2 with TRBJ2-2, with 8 bases that match TRBD1. This CDR3 has 14 residues. Trimming took 5 bases from V and 7 from J; bases not matched to a gene: 6. Germline lookup yields CDR1 SGHTA and CDR2 FQGNSA. The CDR3 DNA is TGTGCCAGCAGCCTGGACAGGGCAAACGGGGAGCTGTTTTTT. Its protein is CASSLDRANGELFF. Full variable domain (missing parts from reference TRBV7-2 and TRBJ2-2): GAGVSQSPSNKVTEKGKDVELRCDPISGHTALYWYRQSLGQGLEFLIYFQGNSAPDKSGLPSDRFSAERTGGSVSTLTIQRTQQEDSAVYLCASSLDRANGELFFGEGSRLTVL.

This chain connects TRBV24-1 to TRBJ2-2; D perhaps matches TRBD1 (6 bases). The CDR3 extends over 16 amino acids. The germline gives CDR1 KGHDR, CDR2 SFDVKD. V was cut by 4 bases and J by 6 bases, with 17 bases left in between. The CDR3, as DNA: TGTGCCACCAGTGACACTTCCAGGGGTTCGGCCGGGGAGCTGTTTTTT. It codes for CATSDTSRGSAGELFF.

This chain uses TRBV10-3 with TRBJ1-1, with D possibly being TRBD1 (5 bases). Trimming pared 2 bases from V and 5 bases from J, leaving 15 bases between. Germline V gene sequence: CDR1 ENHRY, CDR2 SYGVKD. The CDR3 totals 15 residues. The CDR3 DNA follows: TGTGCCATCAGTGAGATGGGACTGGGGGATACTGAAGCTTTCTTT. Its translation: CAISEMGLGDTEAFF.

The rearrangement uses TRBV6-4 and TRBJ2-2; 8 bases align to TRBD2. In germline, CDR1 is MRHNA, CDR2 SNTAGT. V gave up 3 bases and J gave up 4 bases; unmatched junction bases: 4. There are 15 residues in the CDR3. In nucleotides, the CDR3 is TGTGCCAGCAGTGAGGGCGGGGGGCCCACCGGGGAGCTGTTTTTT. Its translation: CASSEGGGPTGELFF.

The CDR3 coding sequence is TGTGCCATCAGTGAGGGACTACGGGCCTACAATGAGCAGTTCTTC. Translated, it gives CAISEGLRAYNEQFF. The chain has TRBV10-3 and TRBJ2-1; the D gene is possibly TRBD2 (6 bases). Per the germline V gene, CDR1 is ENHRY and CDR2 is SYGVKD. The CDR3 is 15 residues long. Trimming shortened V by 2 bases and J by 2 bases, and 10 bases separated the two germline ends.

The table lists this clone with a few counts. J is TRBJ1-5 and V is TRBV10-3; TRBD1 might be the D (5 bases). The CDR3 is 13 residues long. Germline V gene data show CDR1 as ENHRY and CDR2 as SYGVKD. Trimming stripped 6 bases from V and 5 bases from J, with 11 bases between. Here the CDR3 reads CAISRQSDQPQHF. Here the CDR3 DNA reads TGTGCCATCAGCAGACAGTCCGATCAGCCCCAGCATTTT.

The rearrangement joins TRBV30 to TRBJ1-1; D remains unclear. CDR1 and CDR2 from the germline V gene are GTSNPN and SVGIG (reference sequence). The CDR3 runs to 12 residues. Trimming left V 5 bases short and J 0 bases short, with 7 bases between. The CDR3 protein is CAWGHLNTEAFF. In nucleotides, the CDR3 is TGTGCCTGGGGCCACCTGAACACTGAAGCTTTCTTT. Variable domain in full (rest from reference TRBV30 and TRBJ1-1): SQTIHQWPATLVQPVGSPLSLECTVEGTSNPNLYWYRQAAGRGLQLLFYSVGIGQISSEVPQNLSASRPQDRQFILSSKKLLLSDSGFYLCAWGHLNTEAFFGQGTRLTVV.

The chain has TRBV6-5 and TRBJ2-4; 10 bases are shared with TRBD2. The CDR3 extends over 13 amino acids. Germline CDR1 reads MNHEY; CDR2 reads SVGAGI. V was pared by 6 bases and J by 10 bases, with 6 bases of the junction left unmatched. The CDR3 reads CASRGSSGGIQYF. The CDR3 region has the DNA TGTGCCAGCAGGGGCTCTAGCGGGGGAATTCAGTACTTC.

The chain combines TRBV7-9 with TRBJ2-7; 9 bases map to TRBD1. This CDR3 region has 17 residues. CDR1 and CDR2 (germline): SEHNR, FQNEAQ (reference sequence). V shed 5 bases and J 1 base; nucleotides not matched to a gene: 12. CDR3 protein: CASSPGEQGASSYEQYV. CDR3 in DNA: TGTGCCAGCAGCCCCGGAGAACAGGGGGCTTCGTCCTACGAGCAGTACGTC.

This clone was detected only once. V and J are TRBV18 and TRBJ2-2; D might be TRBD1 (8 bases). The CDR3 consists of 16 residues. The germline V and J ends were trimmed by 0 bases and 6 bases, with 14 bases remaining between them. The V gene's germline CDR1 is KGHSH and CDR2 LQKENI. The CDR3 DNA sequence: TGTGCCAGCTCACCACCGTCTACAGGGGGGGCCGGGGAGCTGTTTTTT. Protein product: CASSPPSTGGAGELFF.

This clone has a single count. This chain joins TRBV7-9 and TRBJ2-5; 7 nucleotides align to TRBD1. In germline, CDR1 is SEHNR, CDR2 FQNEAQ (reference sequence). V trimming: 3 bases; J trimming: 3 bases; junction bases outside the gene matches: 1. This CDR3 comprises 13 residues. The CDR3 spells CASSFTGEETQYF. The CDR3 DNA sequence: TGTGCCAGCAGCTTCACAGGGGAAGAGACCCAGTACTTC. The variable domain in full, with the rest retrieved from reference TRBV7-9 and TRBJ2-5, is DTGVSQNPRHKITKRGQNVTFRCDPISEHNRLYWYRQTLGQGPEFLTYFQNEAQLEKSRLLSDRFSAERPKGSFSTLEIQRTEQGDSAMYLCASSFTGEETQYFGPGTRLLVL.

The CDR3 DNA follows: TGTGCCAGCAGCCATCAGGCTTCCGGGACTAGCGGGAGGAGCTCCTACAATGAGCAGTTCTTC. Its translation is CASSHQASGTSGRSSYNEQFF. J is TRBJ2-1 and V is TRBV3-1 (or the pseudogene TRBV3-2); 15 positions match TRBD2. The germline CDR1 and CDR2 sequences are LGHDT and YNNKEL (reference sequence). V trimming: 3 bases; J trimming: 0 bases; junction bases outside the gene matches: 12. This CDR3 spans 21 amino acids.

The V gene is TRBV6-2 or TRBV6-3, the J gene TRBJ1-1; 7 nucleotides line up with TRBD1. Germline V gene lookup returns CDR1 MNHEY and CDR2 SVGEGT. This CDR3 spans 14 amino acids. Trimming cost V 5 bases and J 6 bases; bases outside gene matches: 9. The CDR3 bases are TGTGCCAGCAGTGACGACAGGGAGCGGTCTGAAGCTTTCTTT. Amino acids: CASSDDRERSEAFF.

This clone was seen only a few times. The gene calls are TRBV5-6 and TRBJ2-1; D remains ambiguous. The germline CDR1 and CDR2 sequences are SGHDT and YYEEEE. This CDR3 has 13 residues. Trimming cost V 3 bases and J 7 bases, with 11 bases left between them. CDR3 in DNA: TGTGCCAGCAGCTCTTTGTCGAGAAATGAGCAGTTCTTC. It is translated as CASSSLSRNEQFF. The whole variable domain, remainder taken from reference TRBV5-6 and TRBJ2-1, is DAGVTQSPTHLIKTRGQQVTLRCSPKSGHDTVSWYQQALGQGPQFIFQYYEEEERQRGNFPDRFSGHQFPNYSSELNVNALLLGDSALYLCASSSLSRNEQFFGPGTRLTVL.